These 14 T cell receptor beta chains were all obtained from the same sample, sequenced in a study of T cell responses to AZD1222 COVID-19 vaccine. Sequenced by immunoSEQ multiplex PCR; TCRdb stores in-frame clones only, minus some. The table has about 100,000 clones, roughly nine tenths seen once; the top ten hold roughly 17%. Sequences were derived from peripheral blood, sampled on day 0 of AZD1222 vaccination. The receptors were sampled from an adult in good health.

The count of this clone is one. This chain uses TRBV4-2 with TRBJ2-3; either TRBD1 or TRBD2 may fit D (5 bases each). This CDR3 is 15 amino acids long. The V end was cut by 2 bases, the J end by 3 bases, with 12 bases between. Germline CDR1 reads LGHNA; CDR2 reads YNFKEQ. This CDR3 reads CASSQLEGKTDTQYF. As DNA, the CDR3 is TGTGCCAGCAGCCAACTAGAGGGGAAAACAGATACGCAGTATTTT.

V usage is TRBV4-1 and J usage is TRBJ1-2; the D is unclear. This CDR3 contains 13 residues. Trimming removed 4 bases from V and 2 bases from J, with 8 bases in between. The germline CDR1 and CDR2 sequences are MGHRA and YSYEKL. Here the CDR3 reads CASSLQENYGYTF. The DNA of the CDR3 is TGCGCCAGCAGCCTCCAGGAGAACTATGGCTACACCTTC.

V usage is TRBV27 and J usage is TRBJ1-6; D gene ambiguous. Germline V CDR1 and CDR2: MNHEY, SMNVEV (reference sequence). The CDR3 consists of 18 residues. V was cut by 8 bases and J by 0 bases, with 20 bases left in between. CDR3 in DNA: TGTGCCAGCCGGTGGGGTAATTCACCGAGCTCCTATAATTCACCCCTCCACTTT. Translated: CASRWGNSPSSYNSPLHF.

The rearrangement joins TRBV14 to TRBJ2-7, with D hard to call. Germline lookup yields CDR1 SGHDN and CDR2 FVKESK. V lost 2 bases, J lost 5 bases, and 7 bases lay in between. The CDR3 is 12 residues long. CDR3 in amino acids: CASSQSRHEQYF. In DNA, the CDR3 is TGTGCCAGCAGCCAATCACGGCACGAGCAGTACTTC.

As DNA, the CDR3 is TGTGCCAGCTCACCACCGGTTTTAGGGGGGTACGAGCAGTACTTC. As protein: CASSPPVLGGYEQYF. The rearrangement joins TRBV18 to TRBJ2-7, with D perhaps being TRBD1 or TRBD2 (6 bases each). V lost 0 bases and J lost 4, with 13 bases in between. Germline CDR1 KGHSH, CDR2 LQKENI. This CDR3 is built from 15 residues.

The chain couples TRBV5-6 to TRBJ2-3; 8 positions match TRBD2. The CDR3 sequence is 16 residues long. Germline CDR1 reads SGHDT; CDR2 reads YYEEEE. The trim removed 7 bases at V and 2 bases at J, leaving 12 bases unmatched. The CDR3, as DNA: TGTGCCAGCCTGGAGGGTAGCGGGGTTCACACAGATACGCAGTATTTT. Its translation: CASLEGSGVHTDTQYF.

The V gene is TRBV27, the J gene TRBJ2-1; no clear D gene. Germline CDR1 and CDR2: MNHEY and SMNVEV (reference sequence). The CDR3 has 12 amino acids. Trimming removed 8 bases at V and 9 bases at J, with 14 bases between. CDR3 bases: TGTGCCAGCGGAAGTTGGAGAGGTGAGCAGTTCTTC. This codes for CASGSWRGEQFF.

The rearrangement uses TRBV6-2 or TRBV6-3 and TRBJ1-2; the D is unclear. This CDR3 is 16 amino acids long. The V end was cut by 5 bases, the J end by 7 bases, with 23 bases between. CDR1 is MNHEY, CDR2 SVGEGT, per germline. CDR3 bases: TGTGCCAGCAGTCAACCGGACGCATCTCTAACTATTGGCTACACCTTC. Translation: CASSQPDASLTIGYTF.

The sample holds one count of this clone. CDR3 amino acids: CASSIGLSSGTGFYNEQFF. For the CDR3, the DNA is TGTGCCAGTAGTATAGGCCTCTCTTCCGGGACAGGGTTCTACAATGAGCAGTTCTTC. This chain uses TRBV19 with TRBJ2-1; 9 nucleotides align to TRBD1. From germline, CDR1 is LNHDA and CDR2 SQIVND (reference sequence). V trimming: 1 base; J trimming: 3 bases; junction bases outside the gene matches: 13. CDR3 size: 19 residues.

The chain combines TRBV6-2 or TRBV6-3 with TRBJ2-7; no clear D. CDR1 MNHEY and CDR2 SVGEGT come from the germline V gene. V was pared by 2 bases and J by 2 bases, with 10 bases between. CDR3 length: 14 residues. DNA for the CDR3: TGTGCCAGCAGTTACCTCGTGGACCCCTACGAGCAGTACTTC. Its translation: CASSYLVDPYEQYF.

This clone was counted once. J is TRBJ1-2 and V is TRBV6-5; D might be TRBD1 (5 bases). Germline V gene lookup returns CDR1 MNHEY and CDR2 SVGAGI. CDR3 length: 15 residues. V lost 6 bases and J lost 2, with 16 bases in between. This chain's CDR3 is CASRTASQINYGYTF. CDR3 bases: TGTGCCAGCAGGACAGCTTCTCAGATCAACTATGGCTACACCTTC.

This sequence joins TRBV5-6 and TRBJ2-2; 13 nucleotides match TRBD2. The V gene end was trimmed by 0 bases and the J gene end by 7 bases; junction bases not matched to a gene: 3. This CDR3 contains 16 residues. Germline loops: CDR1 SGHDT, CDR2 YYEEEE. CDR3 DNA: TGTGCCAGCAGCTTGGGACTAGCGGGGGGCCTCGGGGAGCTGTTTTTT. Protein sequence: CASSLGLAGGLGELFF.

This sequence joins TRBV18 and TRBJ1-1, with a weak D call TRBD1 (5 bases). V was shortened by 4 bases and J by 0 bases, with 6 bases between the two germline ends. Germline CDR1 reads KGHSH; CDR2 reads LQKENI. This CDR3 region has 13 residues. CDR3 region: CASSQGLNTEAFF. In DNA form, the CDR3 reads TGTGCCAGCTCACAGGGACTGAACACTGAAGCTTTCTTT. The complete variable domain, with remaining parts taken from reference TRBV18 and TRBJ1-1, reads NAGVMQNPRHLVRRRGQEARLRCSPMKGHSHVYWYRQLPEEGLKFMVYLQKENIIDESGMPKERFSAEFPKEGPSILRIQQVVRGDSAAYFCASSQGLNTEAFFGQGTRLTVV.

This clone has more than one count but fewer than ten. This chain joins TRBV9 and TRBJ1-1; 7 bases agree with TRBD1. The CDR3 totals 16 residues. Germline loops: CDR1 SGDLS, CDR2 YYNGEE. Germline trimming cut 3 bases from V and 4 bases from J; bases unmatched to any gene: 12. CDR3 region: CASSGIGQAQPTEAFF. The CDR3 nucleotides are TGTGCCAGCAGCGGAATAGGACAGGCCCAACCCACTGAAGCTTTCTTT.